These 14 T cell receptor beta chains came from one sample sequenced in a study of T cells in Graves' hyperthyroidism and ophthalmopathy. Researchers took RNA transcripts and amplified the TCR beta CDR3 regions from them. Initially, a first-round RT-PCR of the TCR CDR3 employed the HTBI primer set. TCRdb re-analysed the multiplex PCR reads in MiXCR, keeping a single row per CDR3 protein. This sample carries 650,000 to 800,000 distinct CDR3 sequences, 45% of them seen once, and the ten largest clones take 6.5% to 9%. Sequenced: peripheral blood or thyroid tissue (not recorded which). The receptor set was obtained from an adult man with Graves' disease, either hyperthyroidism or ophthalmopathy (not recorded which).

The gene calls are TRBV12-3 or TRBV12-4 and TRBJ2-7; no clear D gene. This CDR3 is built from 12 residues. Trimming shortened V by 5 bases and J by 3 bases, and 8 bases separated the two germline ends. The CDR3 loop reads CASSQADYEQYF. The CDR3 bases are TGTGCCAGCAGTCAGGCCGACTACGAGCAGTACTTC.

This clonotype was observed many times. The chain combines TRBV7-9 with TRBJ1-2; D not certain. CDR3 length: 15 residues. V was cut by 5 bases and J by 4 bases, with 17 bases left in between. Germline CDR1 is SEHNR and CDR2 is FQNEAQ (reference sequence). The CDR3: CASSLDSPRVYGYTF. CDR3 in DNA: TGTGCCAGCAGCCTCGACTCTCCTAGGGTCTATGGCTACACCTTC.

The chain links TRBV6-2 or TRBV6-3 to TRBJ2-6; possibly TRBD2 for D (5 bases). Germline loops: CDR1 MNHEY, CDR2 SVGEGT. This CDR3 region has 17 residues. The germline V and J ends were trimmed by 5 bases and 2 bases, with 16 bases remaining between them. The CDR3 protein is CASSHPHHGAGANVLTF. DNA of the CDR3: TGTGCCAGCAGTCACCCTCATCACGGGGCTGGGGCCAACGTCCTGACTTTC.

This clonotype has ten or more counts. J is TRBJ2-7 and V is TRBV7-8; D is perhaps TRBD1 (5 bases). The V end was cut by 5 bases, the J end by 1 base, with 12 bases between. The CDR3 spans 14 residues. Germline assignment: CDR1 SGHVS and CDR2 FQNEAQ. CDR3 nucleotides: TGTGCCAGCAGCAACAGGTCCCCGTCCTACGAGCAGTACTTC. Translated: CASSNRSPSYEQYF.

For this clonotype: At one of its ends the junction is not consistent with the germline gene, which may arise from a read error. The CDR3 protein is CATSVRRGQGF. The DNA for the CDR3 is TGTGCCACCAGTGTTCGGCGGGGGCAGGGCTTC. The rearrangement links TRBV6-6 to TRBJ2-7, with D possibly being TRBD2 (7 bases). CDR3 length: 11 residues. CDR1 and CDR2 (germline): MNHNY, SVGAGI (reference sequence).

This chain joins TRBV29-1 and TRBJ1-4; D uncertain. V lost 7 bases and J 7 bases, leaving 19 bases between the germline ends. CDR1 and CDR2 (germline): SQVTM, ANQGSEA. This CDR3 has 14 residues. This CDR3 is CSAEGRGVTEKLFF. CDR3 bases: TGCAGCGCGGAGGGTCGGGGTGTTACTGAAAAACTGTTTTTT.

This clonotype was seen only a few times. The rearrangement links TRBV20-1 to TRBJ2-2; D gene ambiguous. Germline CDR1 is DFQATT and CDR2 is SNEGSKA (reference sequence). V lost 0 bases and J 1 base, leaving 6 bases between the germline ends. The CDR3 contains 14 residues. DNA of the CDR3: TGCAGTGCTAGAGATTGGCGGAACACCGGGGAGCTGTTTTTT. Its translation: CSARDWRNTGELFF.

J is TRBJ1-5 and V is TRBV12-3 or TRBV12-4; D may be TRBD1 (5 bases). V lost 3 bases and J 8 bases, leaving 14 bases between the germline ends. The CDR3 has 14 amino acids. CDR3 sequence reads: CASSFYRLGEPQHF. The CDR3 DNA follows: TGTGCCAGCAGTTTCTACAGGCTGGGGGAGCCCCAGCATTTT.

The J gene is TRBJ1-6, the V gene TRBV20-1, with D perhaps matching TRBD1 (6 bases). CDR1 and CDR2 from the germline V gene are DFQATT and SNEGSKA (reference sequence). The CDR3 loop spans 14 amino acids. The V end lost 1 base, the J end lost 6 bases, and 10 bases lay between the germline ends. Here the CDR3 reads CSARVGGSNSPLHF. The CDR3 DNA is TGCAGTGCTAGAGTAGGGGGTAGTAATTCACCCCTCCACTTT.

This clonotype occurred a few times. The rearrangement links TRBV5-1 to TRBJ1-1, with 9 bases lining up with TRBD1. The CDR3 totals 16 residues. Germline V gives CDR1 SGHRS, CDR2 YFSETQ. The ends lost 0 bases at V and 1 base at J; junction bases unmatched: 4. The CDR3 spells CASSLEGTGTNTEAFF. Here the CDR3 DNA reads TGCGCCAGCAGCTTGGAGGGGACAGGGACGAACACTGAAGCTTTCTTT.

This clonotype is a singleton in its sample. The chain combines TRBV7-2 with TRBJ2-5; possibly TRBD1 for D (5 bases). Germline values: CDR1 SGHTA, CDR2 FQGNSA. The CDR3 sequence is 19 residues long. V shed 5 bases and J shed 5 bases, with 30 bases lying between them. CDR3 residues: CASSLDGSQGVGPTETQYF. The CDR3 nucleotides read TGTGCCAGCAGCCTGGACGGATCTCAAGGGGTTGGTCCTACGGAGACCCAGTACTTC.

This clonotype was seen at least ten times. This chain joins TRBV5-4 and TRBJ1-2; no clear D gene. The CDR3 is made up of 12 amino acids. Germline V gene sequence: CDR1 SGHNT, CDR2 YYREEE (reference sequence). Trimming pared 0 bases from V and 6 bases from J, leaving 6 bases between. The CDR3 sequence: CASSLDTHGYTF. The DNA of the CDR3 is TGTGCCAGCAGCTTGGACACGCATGGCTACACCTTC.

This chain joins TRBV2 and TRBJ2-7, with D possibly TRBD2 on 5 matching bases. The CDR3 contains 15 residues. The ends were cut back, 7 bases at V and 0 bases at J, with 16 bases in the middle. Germline V gene sequence: CDR1 SNHLY, CDR2 FYNNEI. The CDR3: CASMGEGGLSYEQYF. In nucleotides, the CDR3 is TGTGCCAGCATGGGCGAGGGCGGGCTCTCCTACGAGCAGTACTTC.

The chain recombines TRBV6-4 with TRBJ2-7; 11 bases line up with TRBD2. The germline V gene encodes CDR1 MRHNA and CDR2 SNTAGT. CDR3 length: 16 amino acids. J lost 3 bases, V lost 2 bases, and 6 bases had no gene match. Here the CDR3 DNA reads TGTGCCAGCAGTGACACGACCGGGACTAGCGGCTACGAGCAGTACTTC. It yields the protein CASSDTTGTSGYEQYF.